The 14 T cell receptor beta chains reported below all come from one sample, sequenced in a study of T cell repertoires in cytomegalovirus infection. No antigens are known for them. TCRdb reanalysed the reads using MiXCR and keeps one entry per CDR3 protein. The table shows roughly 310,000 distinct CDR3 sequences, with about 27% occurring only once. The sample consisted of cultured PBMCs, taken from culture after CMV antigen stimulation. The source of these receptors is a human donor in good health (CMV status not recorded). Some clones in this sample may be carry-over from other donors' samples.

The chain combines TRBV23-1 with TRBJ1-5, with D unresolved. TRBV23-1 is marked as an open reading frame, function uncertain. V was clipped by 5 bases and J by 3 bases, with 11 bases between them. The CDR3 consists of 14 residues. Written as DNA, the CDR3 is TGCGCCAGCAGTTACCGGGCCTACAATCAGCCCCAGCATTTT. Translating gives CASSYRAYNQPQHF.

The chain couples TRBV4-1 to TRBJ1-1, with D uncertain. V lost 0 bases and J 2 bases, leaving 16 bases between the germline ends. The CDR3 sequence is 17 residues long. The germline V gene has CDR1 MGHRA and CDR2 YSYEKL. This CDR3 is CASSQDRGRILNTEAFF. The CDR3 DNA is TGCGCCAGCAGCCAAGATCGAGGGCGCATACTTAACACTGAAGCTTTCTTT.

The chain joins TRBV19 to TRBJ2-1; the D gene could be TRBD1 or TRBD2 (5 bases each). Germline CDR1 LNHDA, CDR2 SQIVND (reference sequence). Trimming took off 4 bases at V and 2 bases at J, with 24 bases between the two ends. The CDR3 consists of 19 residues. The DNA for the CDR3 is TGTGCCAGTAGTACGAACAGAGAAGGGAGAGGGGACCCCTACAATGAGCAGTTCTTC. Its protein product is CASSTNREGRGDPYNEQFF.

V usage is TRBV10-3 and J usage is TRBJ2-1, with 10 bases lining up with TRBD1. The CDR3 covers 15 residues. Germline loops: CDR1 ENHRY, CDR2 SYGVKD. Trimming cost V 7 bases and J 6 bases; bases outside gene matches: 9. The CDR3 loop is CAINSPGTGVNEQFF. In nucleotides, the CDR3 is TGTGCCATCAACTCTCCCGGGACAGGGGTCAATGAGCAGTTCTTC.

This clonotype was seen a handful of times. The genes are TRBV5-5 and TRBJ1-1; the D gene is possibly TRBD1 (5 bases). V dropped 6 bases and J dropped 1 base, with 10 bases sitting between them. The CDR3 consists of 13 residues. The germline V gene has CDR1 SGHKS and CDR2 YYEKEE (reference sequence). CDR3 sequence: CASNVQENTEAFF. CDR3 bases: TGTGCCAGCAACGTACAGGAGAACACTGAAGCTTTCTTT.

There are many counts of this clonotype. The V and J genes are TRBV7-6 and TRBJ2-2; D gene unclear. The CDR3 is 14 residues long. Germline assignment: CDR1 SGHVS and CDR2 FNYEAQ. The germline V and J ends were trimmed by 7 bases and 3 bases, with 12 bases remaining between them. CDR3 sequence reads: CASIGREYTGELFF. Written as DNA, the CDR3 is TGTGCCAGCATTGGAAGGGAATACACCGGGGAGCTGTTTTTT.

The chain joins TRBV4-2 to TRBJ2-7; D possibly matches TRBD1 or TRBD2 (5 bases each). CDR1 and CDR2 from the germline V gene are LGHNA and YNFKEQ. Trimming shortened V by 4 bases and J by 3 bases, and 19 bases separated the two germline ends. The CDR3 is 16 residues long. For the CDR3, the DNA is TGTGCCAGCAGCCGCGATCTCGGAACAGGAGGCTACGAGCAGTACTTC. Protein: CASSRDLGTGGYEQYF.

This clonotype was found a few times. V usage is TRBV7-6 and J usage is TRBJ2-1; D is possibly TRBD1 (6 bases). CDR1 is SGHVS, CDR2 FNYEAQ, per germline. This CDR3 is built from 13 residues. Trimming cost V 5 bases and J 7 bases, with 12 bases left between them. CDR3 sequence (DNA): TGTGCCAGCAGCATAAACAGGGTAAATGAGCAGTTCTTC. This codes for CASSINRVNEQFF. The whole variable domain, filled in from reference TRBV7-6 and TRBJ2-1, reads GAGVSQSPRYKVTKRGQDVALRCDPISGHVSLYWYRQALGQGPEFLTYFNYEAQQDKSGLPNDRFSAERPEGSISTLTIQRTEQRDSAMYRCASSINRVNEQFFGPGTRLTVL.

This clonotype showed up just a few times. This rearrangement joins TRBV9 to TRBJ1-2; D possibly corresponds to TRBD1 (6 bases). Between the trimmed V and J ends, which lost 6 bases and 1 base, there was a span of 13 bases. The germline CDR1 and CDR2 sequences are SGDLS and YYNGEE. This CDR3 is 14 amino acids long. In DNA form, the CDR3 reads TGTGCCAGCACGCGGGACAACTTTAACTATGGCTACACCTTC. Its translation: CASTRDNFNYGYTF.

This clonotype was seen a handful of times. The chain has TRBV20-1 and TRBJ1-1; D uncertain. CDR1 DFQATT and CDR2 SNEGSKA come from the germline V gene (reference sequence). The CDR3 has 13 residues. Between the trimmed V and J ends, which lost 4 bases and 0 bases, there was a span of 9 bases. The chain's CDR3 is CSATHRMNTEAFF. The CDR3 nucleotides are TGCAGTGCTACACACCGAATGAACACTGAAGCTTTCTTT.

This chain links TRBV27 with TRBJ2-6, with D uncertain. The V gene's germline CDR1 is MNHEY and CDR2 SMNVEV (reference sequence). The germline V and J ends were trimmed by 3 bases and 4 bases, with 7 bases remaining between them. This CDR3 comprises 14 residues. CDR3 loop: CASSFGPGANVLTF. DNA for the CDR3: TGTGCCAGCAGTTTCGGGCCCGGGGCCAACGTCCTGACTTTC. Looking up the rest from reference TRBV27 and TRBJ2-6 gives the full variable domain: EAQVTQNPRYLITVTGKKLTVTCSQNMNHEYMSWYRQDPGLGLRQIYYSMNVEVTDKGDVPEGYKVSRKEKRNFPLILESPSPNQTSLYFCASSFGPGANVLTFGAGSRLTVL.

This clonotype was seen only a few times. The J gene is TRBJ1-2, the V gene TRBV20-1; D is ambiguous. The germline gives CDR1 DFQATT, CDR2 SNEGSKA (reference sequence). The CDR3 loop spans 10 amino acids. V shed 6 bases and J shed 3 bases, with 5 bases lying between them. The CDR3 bases are TGCAGTGCCTGGGACTATGGCTACACCTTC. It specifies CSAWDYGYTF.

Only a few counts were recorded for this clonotype. The rearrangement joins TRBV6-1 to TRBJ1-2, with D unresolved. The CDR3 is 13 residues long. Germline CDR1 reads MNHNS; CDR2 reads SASEGT. The V and J ends lost 5 bases and 1 base respectively, with 8 bases between them. CDR3: CASSNRVNYGYTF. The CDR3 DNA is TGTGCCAGCAGTAACCGGGTTAACTATGGCTACACCTTC.

The chain joins TRBV20-1 to TRBJ2-3; TRBD2 aligns across 7 bases. Germline CDR1 reads DFQATT; CDR2 reads SNEGSKA (reference sequence). V lost 0 bases and J lost 2; bases outside the gene matches: 14. The length of the CDR3 is 18 residues. CDR3 amino acids: CSARDKMVAGLITDTQYF. In nucleotides, the CDR3 is TGCAGTGCTAGAGATAAGATGGTAGCGGGCCTCATCACAGATACGCAGTATTTT.